The T cell receptor beta chain described here comes from a study of vaccination and CD4 T cells after COVID-19. At the level of the study: Post-vaccination specimens were collected at a median of approximately 66 days following dose two (range 14 to 241).

The CDR3 is made up of 14 amino acids. Per the germline V gene, CDR1 is SGHAT and CDR2 is FQDESV (reference sequence). The V end was cut by 10 bases, the J end by 1 base, with 16 bases between. Specified treatment: roughly ten-day PBMC culture with coronavirus spike peptide pools or control peptides (ViraFEST assay). With peptide pools, ViraFEST first expanded antigen-specific T cells and afterwards sequenced their TCRs. About this clonotype: What it binds is unknown.

With the Oncomine TCR Beta short-read assay, DNA from cultured CD4+ T cells was sequenced. TCRdb re-analysed the PCR reads in MiXCR, keeping a single row per CDR3 protein. The sample includes under 15,000 distinct CDR3 sequences, around 45% of them seen just once. The chain couples TRBV11-1 to TRBJ1-1, with D hard to call. The receptor was derived from a human donor who had recovered from COVID-19. Material for sequencing was CD4+ T cells from blood, cultured in vitro. The CDR3 nucleotides read TGTGCCATCCGTTCCCCACAAGGGAACACTGAAGCTTTCTTT. Protein: CAIRSPQGNTEAFF.